A single sample gave rise to the 6 T cell receptor beta chains below, sequenced in a study of T cells after yellow fever vaccination (dated by TCRdb to about 2019). The sample's treatment or condition label is to be understood as: live attenuated yellow fever vaccine strain. Library preparation employed 5' RACE. Sequenced using an Illumina HiSeq 2500. TCRdb handled the public reads itself, with Q25 trimming in fastp and clone calling in MiXCR, and kept productive beta chains. When rows share a CDR3 protein, they turn into one entry using the most common DNA and genes. The sample table shows some 130,000 distinct CDR3 sequences, and approximately 6.6% are seen once. The biggest ten clones account for under 0.7% of the sample. The source material was CD4+ T cells sorted from PBMCs, sampled 10 days after the yellow fever booster vaccination. The receptors stem from a man aged 25 to 45 who received the YFV17D yellow fever vaccine.

This clonotype was counted many times. The rearrangement uses TRBV20-1 and TRBJ2-5; TRBD2 aligns across 8 bases. Germline V gene lookup returns CDR1 DFQATT and CDR2 SNEGSKA (reference sequence). V lost 0 bases to trimming and J lost 2 bases; unmatched junction nucleotides: 5. This CDR3 contains 15 residues. This CDR3 is CSARDQAGVQETQYF. The CDR3 DNA follows: TGCAGTGCTAGAGACCAAGCGGGAGTACAAGAGACCCAGTACTTC.

Only a few counts were recorded for this clonotype. This chain connects TRBV29-1 to TRBJ2-5; D remains ambiguous. Trimming took 5 bases from V and 5 from J, leaving 15 bases between them. Germline V gene sequence: CDR1 SQVTM, CDR2 ANQGSEA. This CDR3 contains 13 residues. The CDR3 nucleotides are TGCAGCGTTCGAGAATCCGGGTTGGAGACCCAGTACTTC. It is translated as CSVRESGLETQYF.

V is TRBV5-5 and J is TRBJ2-6; no definite D call. This CDR3 is built from 17 residues. The V end was cut by 4 bases, the J end by 0 bases, with 14 bases between. Germline V CDR1 and CDR2: SGHKS, YYEKEE (reference sequence). This CDR3 is CASSRGAGRSGANVLTF. DNA for the CDR3: TGTGCCAGCAGCCGAGGAGCAGGACGCTCTGGGGCCAACGTCCTGACTTTC.

Ten or more counts support this clonotype. The V gene is TRBV7-2, the J gene TRBJ2-1; TRBD2 is a possible D gene (6 bases). Trimming took 0 bases from V and 6 from J, leaving 12 bases between them. The CDR3 length is 15 residues. Germline CDR1 is SGHTA and CDR2 is FQGNSA. The CDR3 is CASSLAVAGINEQFF. CDR3 sequence (DNA): TGTGCCAGCAGCTTAGCTGTCGCGGGAATCAATGAGCAGTTCTTC.

This clonotype showed up many times. The V call is TRBV20-1, the J call TRBJ2-1, with 7 bases that match TRBD2. Trimming cost V 5 bases and J 9 bases; bases outside gene matches: 4. The germline gives CDR1 DFQATT, CDR2 SNEGSKA (reference sequence). The CDR3 is 11 amino acids. CDR3 residues: CSARLAAEQFF. As DNA, the CDR3 is TGCAGTGCTCGACTAGCTGCTGAGCAGTTCTTC.

This clonotype was seen repeatedly, ten times or more. This chain connects TRBV12-5 to TRBJ2-7; D not resolved. Germline V gene lookup returns CDR1 LGHNT and CDR2 FRNRAP. There are 10 residues in the CDR3. In DNA form, the CDR3 reads TGTGCGCCCTACTCCTACGAGCAGTACTTC. Its protein product is CAPYSYEQYF.